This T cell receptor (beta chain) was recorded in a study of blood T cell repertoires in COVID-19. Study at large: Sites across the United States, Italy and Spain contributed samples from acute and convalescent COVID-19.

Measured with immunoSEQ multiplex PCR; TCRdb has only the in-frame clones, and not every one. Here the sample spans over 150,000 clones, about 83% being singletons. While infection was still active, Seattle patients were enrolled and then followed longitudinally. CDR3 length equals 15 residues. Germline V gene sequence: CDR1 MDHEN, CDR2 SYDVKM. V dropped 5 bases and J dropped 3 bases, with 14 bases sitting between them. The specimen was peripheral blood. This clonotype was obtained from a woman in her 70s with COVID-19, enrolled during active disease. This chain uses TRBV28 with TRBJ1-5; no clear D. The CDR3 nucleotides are TGTGCCAGCAGTCCCCCACGGGGTTCCAATCAGCCCCAGCATTTT. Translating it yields CASSPPRGSNQPQHF.